Described below is a single T cell receptor beta chain sequence and its context. Its antigen remains unknown. This entry comes from a study of cytomegalovirus exposure and HLA in healthy donors. About the research overall: Later, an analysis reported that the approximately 120 validation repertoires had used the same platform as the roughly 680 first-cohort repertoires. Study-level points and caveats: Later, an analysis found that TCR clusters from the first cohort tended to co-occur in the roughly 120 validation repertoires.

Method: immunoSEQ multiplex PCR; TCRdb's copy keeps in-frame clones and lacks some. The sample has some 250,000 clones; around 87% are singletons. Donors were drawn from the approximately 120-subject validation cohort, separate from the approximately 680-subject first cohort. The CDR3 contains 11 residues. Germline CDR1 and CDR2: MGHRA and YSYEKL. Trimming removed 4 bases from V and 6 bases from J, with 6 bases in between. Input material: PBMCs. The V and J genes are TRBV4-1 and TRBJ1-1; D gene uncertain. This sequence was found in a woman younger than 35 in good health and CMV-seronegative. The CDR3 DNA reads TGCGCCAGCAGCCGCGGGCCTGAAGCTTTCTTT. Its translation: CASSRGPEAFF.